A selection of T cell receptor beta chains follows, all from one sample in a study of T cell changes during pregnancy in multiple sclerosis. This table comes from immunoSEQ multiplex PCR, and its TCRdb copy is limited to in-frame clones, with some not included. The repertoire includes roughly 67,000 clones, approximately 90% of them detected once, and more than 1.4% sits in the top ten. Source: peripheral blood, taken in the second trimester of pregnancy. Receptors were obtained from a female donor with multiple sclerosis, enrolled in a pregnancy study. The CDR3 runs from the conserved cysteine through the conserved F or W. A D gene is named only where the DNA matches it firmly. For some rows the clone size is stated as once, few or many, or as a class when expanded; others skip it.

clone_size,d_call,v_call,j_call,cdr3_aa,cdr3_nt
.,TRBD1,TRBV7-2,TRBJ2-7,CASSPRQGKSSEQYF,TGTGCCAGCAGCCCTCGACAGGGAAAGTCCTCCGAGCAGTACTTC
.,.,TRBV7-8,TRBJ1-2,CASSLDGRGGYTF,TGTGCCAGCAGCTTAGACGGGAGAGGTGGCTACACCTTC
.,.,TRBV5-5,TRBJ2-1,CASSLGQTAGNEQFF,TGTGCCAGCAGCTTGGGACAGACCGCCGGAAATGAGCAGTTCTTC
.,TRBD2,TRBV5-1,TRBJ2-7,CASRRVGTSGSEQYF,TGCGCCAGCAGGAGGGTGGGGACTAGCGGGAGCGAGCAGTACTTC
few,TRBD1,TRBV7-7,TRBJ1-1,CAVWDRKNTEAFF,TGTGCCGTCTGGGACAGGAAGAACACTGAAGCTTTCTTT
.,TRBD2,TRBV7-9,TRBJ2-7,CASSPGLAEQYF,TGTGCCAGCAGCCCCGGACTAGCGGAGCAGTACTTC
.,.,TRBV10-3,TRBJ1-6,CAIKGEGADNSPLHF,TGTGCCATCAAGGGGGAAGGGGCTGATAATTCACCCCTCCACTTT
.,.,TRBV5-1,TRBJ2-1,CASNLDPSSYNEQFF,TGCGCCAGCAACCTAGACCCTAGCTCCTACAATGAGCAGTTCTTC
.,.,TRBV5-6,TRBJ2-2,CASSANPSGPDGELFF,TGTGCCAGCAGCGCCAACCCCAGCGGACCCGACGGGGAGCTGTTTTTT
.,.,TRBV5-1,TRBJ1-2,CASTSPGRGDYGYTF,TGCGCCAGCACCTCACCGGGCAGGGGCGACTATGGCTACACCTTC
.,TRBD1,TRBV19,TRBJ2-7,CASSAGTELYEQYF,TGTGCCAGTAGTGCCGGGACAGAACTCTACGAGCAGTACTTC
.,.,TRBV5-1,TRBJ1-3,CASSLDGGTPGNTIYF,TGCGCCAGCAGCTTGGACGGGGGGACTCCTGGAAACACCATATATTTT
.,TRBD2,TRBV19,TRBJ2-4,CASSSLAGESPKNIQYF,TGTGCCAGTAGCTCGTTAGCGGGAGAGTCTCCCAAAAACATTCAGTACTTC
.,TRBD2,TRBV7-2,TRBJ2-3,CASEAGESTDTQYF,TGTGCCAGCGAAGCGGGGGAGTCCACAGATACGCAGTATTTT
.,.,TRBV30,TRBJ1-5,CAWSVSLLSTGWDQPQHF,TGTGCCTGGAGTGTTTCTCTCCTTAGTACAGGGTGGGATCAGCCCCAGCATTTT
.,.,TRBV5-1,TRBJ2-7,CASSPSLHEQYF,TGCGCCAGCAGCCCATCACTCCACGAGCAGTACTTC
.,.,TRBV6-5,TRBJ2-7,CASSSAGTRIYEQYF,TGTGCCAGCAGTTCAGCCGGGACAAGGATCTACGAGCAGTACTTC
.,.,TRBV11-2,TRBJ1-1,CASSLDPGWTEAFF,TGTGCCAGCAGCTTAGATCCGGGTTGGACTGAAGCTTTCTTT
.,TRBD1,TRBV19,TRBJ2-7,CASSMGQGGEQYF,TGTGCCAGTAGTATGGGACAGGGCGGGGAGCAGTACTTC
.,.,TRBV9,TRBJ1-4,CASSANGGYNEKLFF,TGTGCCAGCAGCGCCAATGGGGGGTATAATGAAAAACTGTTTTTT
medium-sized,TRBD2,TRBV30,TRBJ2-2,CAWGAGGVDTGELFF,TGTGCCTGGGGAGCGGGGGGCGTGGACACCGGGGAGCTGTTTTTT
.,.,TRBV7-3,TRBJ2-5,CASSLQGETQYF,TGTGCCAGCAGCTTACAGGGAGAGACCCAGTACTTC
.,TRBD1,TRBV11-2,TRBJ1-4,CASSLMGGQGGEKLFF,TGTGCCAGCAGCTTGATGGGGGGACAGGGGGGTGAAAAACTGTTTTTT
.,.,TRBV28,TRBJ2-6,CASSLSGFGANVLTF,TGTGCCAGCAGCCTTTCTGGCTTTGGGGCCAACGTCCTGACTTTC
.,.,TRBV4-2,TRBJ2-1,CASSPPDWVGRGHNEQFF,TGTGCCAGCAGCCCGCCTGACTGGGTGGGGCGGGGTCACAATGAGCAGTTCTTC
few,.,TRBV2,TRBJ1-1,CASSPTGSVTEAFF,TGTGCCAGCAGCCCGACAGGTTCGGTCACTGAAGCTTTCTTT
.,TRBD2,TRBV5-1,TRBJ2-7,CASSLRGTSILEEYF,TGCGCCAGCAGCTTAAGGGGGACTAGTATTCTGGAGGAGTACTTC
.,TRBD1,TRBV6-5,TRBJ2-7,CASSSAGTDYEQYF,TGTGCCAGCAGTTCGGCCGGGACAGACTACGAGCAGTACTTC
.,TRBD2,TRBV5-6,TRBJ2-7,CASSRGRGSTVYEQYF,TGTGCCAGCAGCCGGGGGAGGGGCAGTACGGTCTACGAGCAGTACTTC
.,TRBD1,TRBV6-1,TRBJ1-1,CASSEGQGQAFF,TGTGCCAGCAGTGAAGGACAGGGGCAAGCTTTCTTT
once,.,TRBV12-2,TRBJ2-1,CASRLVAPYTGIRPYNEQFF,TGTGCAAGTCGCTTAGTCGCCCCCTATACCGGGATCCGACCCTACAATGAGCAGTTCTTC
.,.,TRBV30,TRBJ2-5,CACAGRKSGGTQYF,TGTGCCTGCGCAGGCAGGAAAAGCGGTGGGACCCAGTACTTC
.,.,TRBV30,TRBJ2-3,CAWNSWLYSSTDTQYF,TGTGCCTGGAACTCCTGGTTGTATTCTAGCACAGATACGCAGTATTTT
.,.,TRBV18,TRBJ1-1,CASSRVENTEAFF,TGTGCCAGCTCCAGGGTCGAGAACACTGAAGCTTTCTTT
.,.,TRBV7-9,TRBJ2-3,CASSRISTSRDTQYF,TGTGCCAGCAGCAGAATAAGTACTAGTAGAGATACGCAGTATTTT
.,TRBD1,TRBV19,TRBJ2-7,CASSIGQGTNEQYF,TGTGCCAGTAGTATAGGACAGGGGACCAACGAGCAGTACTTC
once,TRBD1,TRBV6-5,TRBJ2-2,CASGQGANTGELFF,TGTGCCAGCGGACAGGGCGCGAACACCGGGGAGCTGTTTTTT
.,TRBD1,TRBV7-8,TRBJ1-5,CASSLAQDRDGAGPQHF,TGTGCCAGCAGCTTAGCGCAGGACAGGGACGGAGCGGGGCCCCAGCATTTT
once,.,TRBV27,TRBJ1-4,CASSTRFATNEKLFF,TGTGCCAGCAGTACCAGGTTTGCAACTAATGAAAAACTGTTTTTT
few,.,TRBV19,TRBJ1-1,CASNGGTMNTEAFF,TGTGCCAGTAATGGGGGGACCATGAACACTGAAGCTTTCTTT
.,.,TRBV18,TRBJ1-2,CASSPPGLTGGYTF,TGTGCCAGCTCACCCCCCGGGCTTACAGGCGGCTACACCTTC
.,.,TRBV7-9,TRBJ2-7,CASSRAAKGQYEQYF,TGTGCCAGCTCCAGGGCGGCCAAAGGGCAATACGAGCAGTACTTC